The rows below give T cell receptor beta chains drawn from one sample of a study of STAT5B mutations in CD4+ large granular lymphocyte leukemia. Generated by immunoSEQ multiplex PCR, the TCRdb table keeps only in-frame clones and is missing some. Of tens of thousands of clones in the sample, less than 85% are singletons; the top ten hold about 0.38%. Sequenced input: CD4+ T cells from blood buffy coats. These receptors were obtained from a human donor in good health. The CDR3 runs from the conserved cysteine through the conserved F or W. D genes are given only for firm matches. A clone size is listed for some rows: how often the clone was seen (once, few, many), or a class if it is expanded.

D gene: NA
clone size: NA
J gene: TRBJ1-4
V gene: TRBV7-2
CDR3 DNA: TGTGCCAGCAGCCGTAACGGGGGCGTTGAAAAACTGTTTTTT
CDR3 protein: CASSRNGGVEKLFF

D gene: NA
clone size: NA
J gene: TRBJ1-6
V gene: TRBV14
CDR3 DNA: TGTGCCAGCAGCCCCTTACAGGACAGTCGTTCGTCATCACCCCTCCACTTT
CDR3 protein: CASSPLQDSRSSSPLHF

D gene: TRBD1
clone size: NA
J gene: TRBJ1-2
V gene: TRBV29-1
CDR3 DNA: TGCAGCGTTGAAGATAGGGGGACAGGGGACAACTATGGCTACACCTTC
CDR3 protein: CSVEDRGTGDNYGYTF

D gene: NA
clone size: few
J gene: TRBJ1-6
V gene: TRBV6-1
CDR3 DNA: TGTGCCAGCAGAGACGGGTCCTTCAAATCACCCCTCCACTTT
CDR3 protein: CASRDGSFKSPLHF

D gene: NA
clone size: few
J gene: TRBJ1-2
V gene: TRBV7-2
CDR3 DNA: TGTGCCAGCAGCTTAGCGCAGAGTGCCTATGGCTACACCTTC
CDR3 protein: CASSLAQSAYGYTF

D gene: NA
clone size: NA
J gene: TRBJ2-7
V gene: TRBV5-5
CDR3 DNA: TGTGCCAGCAGCTTGCGGTTTAGTACCTACGAGCAGTACTTC
CDR3 protein: CASSLRFSTYEQYF

D gene: NA
clone size: NA
J gene: TRBJ2-7
V gene: TRBV25-1
CDR3 DNA: TGTGCCAGTCGGGGCAGCTCCTACGAGCAGTACTTC
CDR3 protein: CASRGSSYEQYF

D gene: NA
clone size: NA
J gene: TRBJ2-1
V gene: TRBV20-1
CDR3 DNA: TGCAGTGCTAGGGCCCCGGAACAGTTCTTC
CDR3 protein: CSARAPEQFF

D gene: NA
clone size: NA
J gene: TRBJ1-1
V gene: TRBV7-9
CDR3 DNA: TGTGCCAGCACTAAAGACACTGAAGCTTTCTTT
CDR3 protein: CASTKDTEAFF

D gene: TRBD1
clone size: NA
J gene: TRBJ2-7
V gene: TRBV9
CDR3 DNA: TGTGCCAGCAGCGGACCCGGGACAGAAGCCTACGAGCAGTACTTC
CDR3 protein: CASSGPGTEAYEQYF

D gene: NA
clone size: NA
J gene: TRBJ1-6
V gene: TRBV6-4
CDR3 DNA: TGTGCCAGCAGTGTTAGTGGGGATTCACCCCTCCACTTT
CDR3 protein: CASSVSGDSPLHF

D gene: NA
clone size: few
J gene: TRBJ2-7
V gene: TRBV27
CDR3 DNA: TGTGCCAGCAGTTTAGCTAGCCGCACCTACGAGCAGTACTTC
CDR3 protein: CASSLASRTYEQYF

D gene: NA
clone size: NA
J gene: TRBJ2-5
V gene: TRBV14
CDR3 DNA: TGTGCCAGCAGCCAAGTGATCCAAGAGACCCAGTACTTC
CDR3 protein: CASSQVIQETQYF

D gene: NA
clone size: few
J gene: TRBJ1-1
V gene: TRBV30
CDR3 DNA: TGTGCCTGGGGGGAGGACGGAAACACTGAAGCTTTCTTT
CDR3 protein: CAWGEDGNTEAFF

D gene: TRBD1
clone size: NA
J gene: TRBJ1-2
V gene: TRBV28
CDR3 DNA: TGTGCCAGCAGTTCCGGACAGGACTATGGCTACACCTTC
CDR3 protein: CASSSGQDYGYTF

D gene: NA
clone size: NA
J gene: TRBJ2-7
V gene: TRBV29-1
CDR3 DNA: TGCAGCGTTCTTAATCAGGACAGTGAAAGCTACGAGCAGTACTTC
CDR3 protein: CSVLNQDSESYEQYF

D gene: NA
clone size: NA
J gene: TRBJ2-2
V gene: TRBV5-1
CDR3 DNA: TGCGCCAGCAGCTTGACAGGGATGAACACCGGGGAGCTGTTTTTT
CDR3 protein: CASSLTGMNTGELFF

D gene: TRBD2
clone size: NA
J gene: TRBJ2-1
V gene: TRBV2
CDR3 DNA: TGTGCCAGCAGTGACTGGGGGGGTGAGCAGTTCTTC
CDR3 protein: CASSDWGGEQFF

D gene: NA
clone size: NA
J gene: TRBJ1-5
V gene: TRBV30
CDR3 DNA: TGTGCCTGGAGCAACAGGGATTTCCAGCCCCAGCATTTT
CDR3 protein: CAWSNRDFQPQHF

D gene: NA
clone size: NA
J gene: TRBJ2-1
V gene: TRBV14
CDR3 DNA: TGTGCCAGCAGCCCTCAGGGAATCGGTGAGCAGTTCTTC
CDR3 protein: CASSPQGIGEQFF

D gene: TRBD1
clone size: NA
J gene: TRBJ1-1
V gene: TRBV7-9
CDR3 DNA: TGTGCCAGCAGCTCCCAACCGGGACAGGAGGCCACTGAAGCTTTCTTT
CDR3 protein: CASSSQPGQEATEAFF

D gene: NA
clone size: NA
J gene: TRBJ1-3
V gene: TRBV5-6
CDR3 DNA: TGTGCCAGCAGCTTGGTAGCAGGATTACGAAGCTCTGGAAACACCATATATTTT
CDR3 protein: CASSLVAGLRSSGNTIYF

D gene: NA
clone size: NA
J gene: TRBJ2-2
V gene: TRBV15
CDR3 DNA: TGTGCCACCAACCAGAGGGTAGAAACCGGGGAGCTGTTTTTT
CDR3 protein: CATNQRVETGELFF

D gene: NA
clone size: NA
J gene: TRBJ1-5
V gene: TRBV29-1
CDR3 DNA: TGCAGCGTTGGACAGCAAAATCAGCCCCAGCATTTT
CDR3 protein: CSVGQQNQPQHF

D gene: NA
clone size: once
J gene: TRBJ2-7
V gene: TRBV2
CDR3 DNA: TGTGCCAGCAGTGCCTTCTACTCGACCGACTCCTACGAGCAGTACTTC
CDR3 protein: CASSAFYSTDSYEQYF

D gene: NA
clone size: NA
J gene: TRBJ1-5
V gene: TRBV7-2
CDR3 DNA: TGTGCCAGCAGCCCCCAGGGGAATCAGCCCCAGCATTTT
CDR3 protein: CASSPQGNQPQHF

D gene: NA
clone size: NA
J gene: TRBJ1-2
V gene: TRBV28
CDR3 DNA: TGTGCCAGCATTCCGGACAGAAACTATGGCTACACCTTC
CDR3 protein: CASIPDRNYGYTF

D gene: NA
clone size: few
J gene: TRBJ1-6
V gene: TRBV9
CDR3 DNA: TGTGCCAGCAGCGTAGGTGGCAGCAGTATTTCACCCCTCCACTTT
CDR3 protein: CASSVGGSSISPLHF

D gene: NA
clone size: NA
J gene: TRBJ1-2
V gene: TRBV2
CDR3 DNA: TGTGCCAGCAGTGAAAGGGAGGCCAACTATGGCTACACCTTC
CDR3 protein: CASSEREANYGYTF

D gene: NA
clone size: NA
J gene: TRBJ2-5
V gene: TRBV14
CDR3 DNA: TGTGCCAGCAGCCAAAGCGCGGCGACCCAGTACTTC
CDR3 protein: CASSQSAATQYF

D gene: TRBD2
clone size: NA
J gene: TRBJ2-2
V gene: TRBV7-2
CDR3 DNA: TGTGCCAGCAGCTTGCGGGGTGGGGGGGAATCCACCGGGGAGCTGTTTTTT
CDR3 protein: CASSLRGGGESTGELFF

D gene: NA
clone size: NA
J gene: TRBJ1-4
V gene: TRBV18
CDR3 DNA: TGTGCCAGCTCACCACCTAGTAATGAAAAACTGTTTTTT
CDR3 protein: CASSPPSNEKLFF

D gene: NA
clone size: NA
J gene: TRBJ1-5
V gene: TRBV19
CDR3 DNA: TGTGCCAGTAGTATTCGACACCCGGATCAGCCCCAGCATTTT
CDR3 protein: CASSIRHPDQPQHF

D gene: NA
clone size: NA
J gene: TRBJ1-1
V gene: TRBV28
CDR3 DNA: TGTGCCAGCAGCTCCAGACCCAAGGGATACCTTTTGATGAACACTGAAGCTTTCTTT
CDR3 protein: CASSSRPKGYLLMNTEAFF

D gene: NA
clone size: NA
J gene: TRBJ1-4
V gene: TRBV7-2
CDR3 DNA: TGTGCCAGCAGCTTAAGCTCGTGGGCAGGAGATGAAAAACTGTTTTTT
CDR3 protein: CASSLSSWAGDEKLFF

D gene: NA
clone size: NA
J gene: TRBJ2-2
V gene: TRBV7-2
CDR3 DNA: TGTGCCAGCAGCCGACGGTTAGAAACCGGGGAGCTGTTTTTT
CDR3 protein: CASSRRLETGELFF

D gene: TRBD2
clone size: NA
J gene: TRBJ2-2
V gene: TRBV6-1
CDR3 DNA: TGTGCCAGCAGTGTAACTAGCGGGGGGAATACCGGGGAGCTGTTTTTT
CDR3 protein: CASSVTSGGNTGELFF

D gene: NA
clone size: NA
J gene: TRBJ1-2
V gene: TRBV29-1
CDR3 DNA: TGCAGCGTTGCTATTGGGCAGCACTATGGCTACACCTTC
CDR3 protein: CSVAIGQHYGYTF

D gene: NA
clone size: few
J gene: TRBJ1-5
V gene: TRBV9
CDR3 DNA: TGTGCCAGCAGCGTAGACGAGATTCAGCCCCAGCATTTT
CDR3 protein: CASSVDEIQPQHF

D gene: NA
clone size: NA
J gene: TRBJ2-2
V gene: TRBV6-5
CDR3 DNA: TGTGCCAGCACCGTCGAAAACACCGGGGAGCTGTTTTTT
CDR3 protein: CASTVENTGELFF

D gene: NA
clone size: NA
J gene: TRBJ2-1
V gene: TRBV29-1
CDR3 DNA: TGCAGTACCCGAGGGGGTAAGGACAGCTTGGGCAATGAGCAGTTCTTC
CDR3 protein: CSTRGGKDSLGNEQFF

D gene: NA
clone size: NA
J gene: TRBJ1-1
V gene: TRBV7-2
CDR3 DNA: TGTGCCAGCAGCTTAAGAGTCGCTCACACTGAAGCTTTCTTT
CDR3 protein: CASSLRVAHTEAFF

D gene: NA
clone size: NA
J gene: TRBJ1-5
V gene: TRBV18
CDR3 DNA: TGTGCCAGCTCTCGGGACGCGACGGCGGGCAATCAGCCCCAGCATTTT
CDR3 protein: CASSRDATAGNQPQHF

D gene: NA
clone size: NA
J gene: TRBJ2-7
V gene: TRBV7-8
CDR3 DNA: TGTGCCAGCAGCCCCCACACCTCCTACGAGCAGTACTTC
CDR3 protein: CASSPHTSYEQYF

D gene: NA
clone size: NA
J gene: TRBJ1-6
V gene: TRBV7-3
CDR3 DNA: TGTGCCAGCAGCTTAACAGGGGACTTACTCTCACCCCTCCACTTT
CDR3 protein: CASSLTGDLLSPLHF

D gene: TRBD1
clone size: NA
J gene: TRBJ1-2
V gene: TRBV6-4
CDR3 DNA: TGTGCCAGCAGTGACGGGACAGGTGGTCTCTATGGCTACACCTTC
CDR3 protein: CASSDGTGGLYGYTF

D gene: NA
clone size: NA
J gene: TRBJ2-7
V gene: TRBV5-3
CDR3 DNA: TGTGCCAGAAGCTTGCGAGGCGGTCTCGAGCAGTACTTC
CDR3 protein: CARSLRGGLEQYF

D gene: NA
clone size: NA
J gene: TRBJ1-3
V gene: TRBV11-2
CDR3 DNA: TGTGCCAGCAGCCCGAACTCTGGAAACACCATATATTTT
CDR3 protein: CASSPNSGNTIYF

D gene: NA
clone size: few
J gene: TRBJ2-7
V gene: TRBV9
CDR3 DNA: TGTGCCAGCAGCATACAGCCGTCCTACGAGCAGTACTTC
CDR3 protein: CASSIQPSYEQYF

D gene: TRBD1
clone size: NA
J gene: TRBJ2-2
V gene: TRBV9
CDR3 DNA: TGTGCCAGCAGTCAAAGTGGGACAGGGGGCACCGGGGAGCTGTTTTTT
CDR3 protein: CASSQSGTGGTGELFF

D gene: TRBD1
clone size: NA
J gene: TRBJ1-1
V gene: TRBV27
CDR3 DNA: TGTGCCAGCCAACCTCTGGGACAGCAGAACACTGAAGCTTTCTTT
CDR3 protein: CASQPLGQQNTEAFF

D gene: NA
clone size: NA
J gene: TRBJ1-1
V gene: TRBV2
CDR3 DNA: TGTGCCAGCAGTTTTGAGGAGGGCACTGAAGCTTTCTTT
CDR3 protein: CASSFEEGTEAFF

D gene: TRBD1
clone size: NA
J gene: TRBJ2-3
V gene: TRBV9
CDR3 DNA: TGTGCCAGCAGCACTCCGGGACAGGGGGCATATGATACGCAGTATTTT
CDR3 protein: CASSTPGQGAYDTQYF

D gene: TRBD2
clone size: NA
J gene: TRBJ2-7
V gene: TRBV15
CDR3 DNA: TGTGCCACCAGCAGACCTACCACTAGCGGGAGCTCCTACGAGCAGTACTTC
CDR3 protein: CATSRPTTSGSSYEQYF

D gene: NA
clone size: few
J gene: TRBJ2-7
V gene: TRBV18
CDR3 DNA: TGTGCCAGCTCCGGGACCGGAGCCTACGAGCAGTACTTC
CDR3 protein: CASSGTGAYEQYF

D gene: NA
clone size: NA
J gene: TRBJ2-5
V gene: TRBV4-2
CDR3 DNA: TGTGCCAGCAGTCAAGGGGCGGCCCAAAACCAAGAGACCCAGTACTTC
CDR3 protein: CASSQGAAQNQETQYF

D gene: NA
clone size: NA
J gene: TRBJ1-1
V gene: TRBV6-1
CDR3 DNA: TGTGCCAGCAATTATGCGGGCCTGAACACTGAAGCTTTCTTT
CDR3 protein: CASNYAGLNTEAFF